The next 2 T cell receptor beta chains were all read from a single sample in a study of response to subunit inactivated influenza vaccine (dated by TCRdb to 2016 to 2019). Preparation of the library involved RT-PCR. Instrument used: Illumina HiSeq 2500. TCRdb trimmed the raw reads at Q25, called clones with MiXCR and kept productive beta chains. Every CDR3 protein is listed once, alongside the most common genes and DNA of its rows. The sample table shows about 780,000 distinct CDR3 sequences, and around a sixth are seen once. The leading ten clones occupy roughly a tenth of the sample. This specimen was PBMCs from blood, taken more than 4 days after vaccination. These receptor sequences come from a man aged 45-65 years who received an inactivated influenza vaccine. Donor details come from another sample of the same person, matched by shared clones.

The rearrangement joins TRBV4-2 to TRBJ1-2; 8 nucleotides match TRBD1. The germline gives CDR1 LGHNA, CDR2 YNFKEQ. V was clipped by 7 bases and J by 2 bases; unmatched bases: 6. CDR3 length equals 14 residues. CDR3 in DNA: TGTGCCAGCACCTCAGGGGGCTACAACTATGGCTACACCTTC. This translates into CASTSGGYNYGYTF.

This clonotype was seen a few times. The chain carries TRBV4-3 and TRBJ2-1; 8 nucleotides agree with TRBD1. This CDR3 has 13 residues. The germline V gene has CDR1 LGHNA and CDR2 YSLEER. After removal of 0 bases from V and 15 bases from J, the junction contained 7 bases not matched to a gene. The chain's CDR3 is CASSQDRQGSVFF. The CDR3 nucleotides are TGCGCCAGCAGCCAAGATCGACAGGGGAGTGTGTTCTTC.